A selection of T cell receptor beta chains follows, all from one sample in a study of T cell changes during pregnancy in multiple sclerosis. Here immunoSEQ multiplex PCR was the method, and the copy in TCRdb shows in-frame clones only, minus some. The sample has approximately 60,000 clones, 92% seen once. The sequencing used peripheral blood, collected in the first trimester of pregnancy. These receptors came from a female donor with multiple sclerosis, enrolled in a pregnancy study. CDR3s include the opening cysteine and the closing phenylalanine or tryptophan. Each record gives: J gene, clone size, V gene, D gene, CDR3 protein, CDR3 DNA. D genes are given only for firm matches. Clone size, where shown, is once, few, many, or a class for clones that have expanded.

TRBJ1-1,-,TRBV7-2,-,CASSQGGNTEAFF,TGTGCCAGCAGCCAAGGAGGGAACACTGAAGCTTTCTTT
TRBJ1-1,-,TRBV28,-,CASSRFRQMNTEAFF,TGTGCCAGCAGTCGGTTCAGACAGATGAACACTGAAGCTTTCTTT
TRBJ2-7,-,TRBV27,-,CASSPYAGGSSYEQYF,TGTGCCAGCAGTCCATATGCAGGTGGAAGCTCCTACGAGCAGTACTTC
TRBJ2-1,-,TRBV19,-,CASTADQGLEQFF,TGTGCCAGTACTGCCGACCAGGGGCTTGAGCAGTTCTTC
TRBJ2-7,-,TRBV18,-,CASSQQPGSPAEDEQYF,TGTGCCAGCTCACAGCAACCGGGGTCACCCGCGGAGGACGAGCAGTACTTC
TRBJ2-1,-,TRBV7-3,-,CASSLLGLAAYNEQFF,TGTGCCAGCAGCTTATTGGGCCTAGCTGCTTACAATGAGCAGTTCTTC
TRBJ2-3,-,TRBV28,TRBD1,CASSSRTGATDTQYF,TGTGCCAGCAGTTCGCGAACAGGGGCCACAGATACGCAGTATTTT
TRBJ1-3,-,TRBV5-6,-,CASSLVAGYSGNTIYF,TGTGCCAGCAGCTTGGTGGCGGGGTACTCTGGAAACACCATATATTTT
TRBJ2-7,few,TRBV7-9,TRBD2,CASSSFSGRAYEQYF,TGTGCCAGCAGCTCCTTTAGCGGGAGGGCCTACGAGCAGTACTTC
TRBJ1-1,-,TRBV11-1,-,CASSLVRGVEAFF,TGTGCCAGCAGCCTCGTCCGGGGGGTTGAAGCTTTCTTT
TRBJ1-3,-,TRBV7-8,TRBD1,CASSDLGQSNSGNTIYF,TGTGCCAGCAGCGACTTGGGACAGAGTAACTCTGGAAACACCATATATTTT
TRBJ2-7,-,TRBV7-9,-,CASSEVGAYEQYF,TGTGCCAGCAGCGAGGTGGGAGCCTACGAGCAGTACTTC
TRBJ2-6,-,TRBV27,TRBD1,CASSPLGQPGANVLTF,TGTGCCAGCAGTCCTCTGGGACAGCCTGGGGCCAACGTCCTGACTTTC
TRBJ2-7,-,TRBV2,-,CASSEGAFYEQYF,TGTGCCAGCAGTGAGGGGGCGTTCTACGAGCAGTACTTC
TRBJ2-1,-,TRBV2,TRBD2,CASSRTSLNEQFF,TGTGCCAGCAGCCGGACTAGTCTTAATGAGCAGTTCTTC
TRBJ1-5,-,TRBV28,-,CASTSRDQPQHF,TGTGCCAGCACTTCTCGGGATCAGCCCCAGCATTTT
TRBJ1-1,-,TRBV9,TRBD1,CASSPTTGLNTEAFF,TGTGCCAGCAGCCCAACGACAGGGTTGAACACTGAAGCTTTCTTT
TRBJ2-7,once,TRBV5-1,-,CASSPDNLVSYEQYF,TGCGCCAGCAGCCCCGACAACCTGGTGTCCTACGAGCAGTACTTC
TRBJ2-5,-,TRBV7-7,TRBD1,CASSPDRQETQYF,TGTGCTAGCAGCCCGGACAGGCAAGAGACCCAGTACTTC
TRBJ2-2,once,TRBV9,TRBD2,CASSPLAGSTGELFF,TGTGCCAGCAGCCCCCTAGCGGGCTCCACCGGGGAGCTGTTTTTT
TRBJ1-1,few,TRBV14,-,CASSEASGMNTEAFF,TGTGCCAGCAGCGAAGCGTCGGGGATGAACACTGAAGCTTTCTTT
TRBJ1-5,-,TRBV7-9,-,CASSLWAGLGSSNQPQHF,TGTGCCAGCAGCTTGTGGGCAGGCCTGGGTTCGAGCAATCAGCCCCAGCATTTT
TRBJ2-1,once,TRBV29-1,-,CSVAGYSYNEQFF,TGCAGCGTGGCGGGGTACTCCTACAATGAGCAGTTCTTC
TRBJ2-1,-,TRBV6-1,-,CASSNLAMGEQFF,TGTGCCAGCAGTAATCTAGCGATGGGTGAGCAGTTCTTC
TRBJ2-1,-,TRBV18,TRBD2,CASSPPGLAGEGEQFF,TGTGCCAGCTCACCCCCGGGACTAGCGGGAGAGGGGGAGCAGTTCTTC
TRBJ2-2,-,TRBV4-2,-,CASSRIGTGNTGELFF,TGTGCCAGCAGCAGAATCGGGACTGGGAACACCGGGGAGCTGTTTTTT
TRBJ1-1,-,TRBV27,TRBD1,CASSLLGTAEAFF,TGTGCCAGCAGTTTATTGGGGACAGCGGAAGCTTTCTTT
TRBJ2-1,-,TRBV15,-,CATSRDRPSYNEQFF,TGTGCCACCAGCAGAGATCGTCCTTCCTACAATGAGCAGTTCTTC
TRBJ2-1,-,TRBV15,-,CATSPIDRYNEQFF,TGTGCCACCAGCCCTATAGATCGATACAATGAGCAGTTCTTC
TRBJ2-7,-,TRBV29-1,TRBD1,CSTGQGREQYF,TGCAGCACCGGACAGGGACGCGAGCAGTACTTC
TRBJ2-1,once,TRBV6-4,-,CASSGDYNEQFF,TGTGCCAGCAGTGGAGATTACAATGAGCAGTTCTTC
TRBJ2-1,-,TRBV9,TRBD1,CASSVTGTGDNEQFF,TGTGCCAGCAGCGTCACCGGGACAGGCGACAATGAGCAGTTCTTC
TRBJ2-2,once,TRBV5-1,-,CASSLSRANGELFF,TGCGCCAGCAGCTTGTCCAGGGCGAACGGGGAGCTGTTTTTT
TRBJ1-1,-,TRBV6-5,TRBD1,CASSLQGYTEAFF,TGTGCCAGCAGTCTACAGGGGTACACTGAAGCTTTCTTT
TRBJ2-1,-,TRBV19,-,CASSKFASEQFF,TGTGCCAGTAGTAAATTTGCGAGTGAGCAGTTCTTC
TRBJ2-3,-,TRBV19,-,CASSRLTDRSTDTQYF,TGTGCCAGTAGTAGGTTGACAGATCGTAGCACAGATACGCAGTATTTT
TRBJ2-3,-,TRBV5-1,TRBD2,CASSLVAGGPDTQYF,TGCGCCAGCAGCTTGGTAGCGGGAGGGCCAGATACGCAGTATTTT
TRBJ1-1,-,TRBV2,-,CASSPFGADMNTEAFF,TGTGCCAGCAGCCCCTTTGGCGCAGACATGAACACTGAAGCTTTCTTT
TRBJ1-3,-,TRBV11-2,-,CASSLWGGGSPGNTIYF,TGTGCCAGCAGCTTATGGGGGGGCGGTTCCCCCGGAAACACCATATATTTT
TRBJ2-7,-,TRBV30,-,CAWSVLPNREDEQYF,TGTGCCTGGAGTGTACTTCCCAACCGGGAAGACGAGCAGTACTTC
TRBJ1-1,few,TRBV7-9,TRBD1,CASSLGQGRVTEAFF,TGTGCCAGCAGCTTAGGACAGGGAAGGGTCACTGAAGCTTTCTTT
TRBJ1-2,-,TRBV4-1,-,CASSHEVGGRDYGYTF,TGCGCCAGCAGCCATGAGGTCGGGGGGCGCGACTATGGCTACACCTTC
TRBJ2-7,-,TRBV4-1,TRBD2,CASSRGLAESYEQYF,TGCGCCAGCAGCCGGGGCCTAGCGGAATCATATGAGCAGTACTTC
TRBJ2-3,once,TRBV5-4,-,CASSAGLPAPTDTQYF,TGTGCCAGCAGCGCGGGACTCCCCGCCCCCACAGATACGCAGTATTTT
TRBJ2-1,-,TRBV4-3,-,CASRKNSNEQFF,TGCGCCAGCAGGAAGAACAGCAATGAGCAGTTCTTC
TRBJ2-3,-,TRBV11-2,-,CASSLARGTQYF,TGTGCCAGCAGCTTAGCTCGGGGTACGCAGTATTTT
TRBJ1-4,-,TRBV6-5,-,CASSAGRANEKLFF,TGTGCCAGCAGTGCTGGCAGGGCTAATGAAAAACTGTTTTTT
TRBJ1-3,once,TRBV4-3,TRBD1,CASSQDQGGAGNTIYF,TGCGCCAGCAGCCAAGACCAAGGGGGCGCCGGAAACACCATATATTTT
TRBJ1-3,once,TRBV5-6,-,CASSHLSYSGNTIYF,TGTGCCAGCAGCCATCTATCCTACTCTGGAAACACCATATATTTT
TRBJ2-6,-,TRBV7-2,-,CASSQDNSGANVLTF,TGTGCCAGCAGCCAGGACAACTCTGGGGCCAACGTCCTGACTTTC
TRBJ2-1,-,TRBV2,TRBD1,CARGTGFNEQFF,TGTGCCAGGGGGACAGGGTTCAATGAGCAGTTCTTC
TRBJ2-3,-,TRBV6-1,TRBD2,CASSESSGSTDTQYF,TGTGCCAGCAGTGAATCTAGCGGAAGCACAGATACGCAGTATTTT
TRBJ2-2,-,TRBV29-1,TRBD2,CSVRTSYTGELFF,TGCAGCGTTCGGACTAGTTACACCGGGGAGCTGTTTTTT
TRBJ2-2,-,TRBV6-5,-,CASSYSTGGELFF,TGTGCCAGCAGTTACTCGACGGGCGGGGAGCTGTTTTTT
TRBJ1-2,once,TRBV9,-,CASSEGVVLSGGYTF,TGTGCCAGCAGCGAGGGGGTGGTACTGTCTGGTGGCTACACCTTC
TRBJ2-1,-,TRBV4-3,-,CASSQEAQGVTSYNEQFF,TGCGCCAGCAGCCAAGAAGCACAGGGCGTAACCTCCTACAATGAGCAGTTCTTC